This T cell receptor (beta chain) was sequenced for a study of T cell responses to AZD1222 COVID-19 vaccine. Only in-frame clones appear in the TCRdb table, and some are missing; sequencing was by immunoSEQ multiplex PCR. In the table there are some 120,000 clones, roughly nine tenths of which are singletons. This clone is a singleton in its sample. The CDR3 sequence is 15 residues long. In germline, CDR1 is LNHNV, CDR2 YYDKDF (reference sequence). The V segment lost 3 bases and the J segment 10 bases; nucleotides outside the gene matches: 10. Sequencing used peripheral blood, obtained on day 0 of AZD1222 vaccination. This chain connects TRBV15 to TRBJ1-4; 8 positions agree with TRBD1. The receptor was derived from an adult in good health. CDR3 coding DNA: TGTGCCACCAGCAGGGAACAGGGGGATTTAGGAAAACTGTTTTTT. Its translation: CATSREQGDLGKLFF.